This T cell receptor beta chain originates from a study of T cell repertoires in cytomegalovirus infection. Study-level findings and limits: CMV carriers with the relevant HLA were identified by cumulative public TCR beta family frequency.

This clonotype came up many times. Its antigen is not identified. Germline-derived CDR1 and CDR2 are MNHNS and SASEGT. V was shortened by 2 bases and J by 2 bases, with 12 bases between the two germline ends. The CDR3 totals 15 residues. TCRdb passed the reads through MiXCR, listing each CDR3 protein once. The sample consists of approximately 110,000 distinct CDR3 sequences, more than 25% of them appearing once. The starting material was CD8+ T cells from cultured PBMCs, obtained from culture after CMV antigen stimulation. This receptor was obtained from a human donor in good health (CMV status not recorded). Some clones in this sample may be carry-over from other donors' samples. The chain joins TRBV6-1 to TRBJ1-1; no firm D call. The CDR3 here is CASSEKEAGNTEAFF. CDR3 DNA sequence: TGTGCCAGCAGTGAAAAAGAGGCGGGAAACACTGAAGCTTTCTTT.